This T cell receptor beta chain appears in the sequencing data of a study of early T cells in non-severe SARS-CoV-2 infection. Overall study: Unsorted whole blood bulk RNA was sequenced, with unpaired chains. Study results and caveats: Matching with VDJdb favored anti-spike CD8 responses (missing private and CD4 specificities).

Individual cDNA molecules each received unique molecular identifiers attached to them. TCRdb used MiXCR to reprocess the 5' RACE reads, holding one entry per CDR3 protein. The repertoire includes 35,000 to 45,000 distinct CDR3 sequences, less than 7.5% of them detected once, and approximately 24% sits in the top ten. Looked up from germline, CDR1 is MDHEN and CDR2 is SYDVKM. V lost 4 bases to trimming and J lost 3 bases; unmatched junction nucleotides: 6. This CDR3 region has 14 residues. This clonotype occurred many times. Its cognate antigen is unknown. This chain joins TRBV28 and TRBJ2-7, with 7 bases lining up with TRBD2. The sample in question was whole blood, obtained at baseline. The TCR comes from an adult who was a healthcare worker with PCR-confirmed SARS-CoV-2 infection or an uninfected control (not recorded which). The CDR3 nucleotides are TGTGCCAGCAGTTACTCTAGCGGTTACTACGAGCAGTACTTC. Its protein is CASSYSSGYYEQYF. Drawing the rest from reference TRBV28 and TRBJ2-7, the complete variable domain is DVKVTQSSRYLVKRTGEKVFLECVQDMDHENMFWYRQDPGLGLRLIYFSYDVKMKEKGDIPEGYSVSREKKERFSLILESASTNQTSMYLCASSYSSGYYEQYFGPGTRLTVT.